This T cell receptor beta chain emerged from a study of beta chain features in type 1 diabetes. Findings and limits, study-wide: It was possible that PCR favored shorter templates, equally so in patients and controls. Among patients with Type 1 diabetes, TCRB CDR3s were moderately but significantly shorter in every one of the four CD4+ subsets. Naive, central memory and Treg TCRB repertoires seemed to resemble each other more closely in patients than they did in healthy donors.

Sequenced material consisted of expressed TCRB transcripts (all of the isolated RNA was reverse transcribed). The assay was immunoSEQ multiplex PCR, and TCRdb's table has in-frame clones only and misses some. The sample lists 500,000 to 650,000 clones, 12% seen once, with more than 0.09% in the top ten. Remarks on this clone: Its matching antigen is unknown.

Markers CD45RO/CCR7/CD25/CD127/CD95/CD27 served to sort CD4+ naive, central memory, regulatory and stem cell-like memory cells. The length of the CDR3 is 13 residues. This chain connects TRBV21-1 to TRBJ1-2; the table assigns TRBD1, which was not confirmed against the DNA. TRBV21-1 is annotated as a pseudogene. The material sequenced was naive CD4+ T cells from blood. The sequence came from a young man with type 1 diabetes. The CDR3 coding sequence is TGTGCCAGCAGCCAGACAGGGGACTATGGCTACACCTTC. Its translation is CASSQTGDYGYTF.